The clone carrying this T cell receptor (beta chain) was picked up a small number of times. Its specificity is unknown. At one of its ends the junction is not consistent with the germline gene, which may arise from a read error. The data belong to a study of T-cell memory formation after mild COVID-19. In germline, CDR1 is SSHAT, CDR2 FNYEAQ (reference sequence). There are 15 residues in the CDR3. TCRdb reprocessed the 5' RACE reads via MiXCR and lists one record per CDR3 protein. The data show 400,000 to 500,000 distinct CDR3 sequences, with roughly 20% seen just once and approximately 8.1% held by the top ten. Study-level results: Contracting clones from day 15 to 85 had balanced CD4/CD8; later expanders favoured CD4+. CD4+ contracting clones were found mainly in CM and EM, and CD8+ ones in EMRA. In pre-infection memory, a portion of responding clones appeared, which suggested that cross-reactive memory joined.

This receptor was obtained from an adult woman who had mild COVID-19 (a few samples of this study predate the infection). Cell type and time point are not known. V gene TRBV7-7 combines with J gene TRBJ2-1; D not resolved. Sequenced input: PBMCs or a T cell subset sorted from them (not recorded which). The CDR3 is CASSLNRDDYNEQFF. The CDR3 DNA is TGTGCTAGCAGCTTGAACCGCGACGACTACAATGAGCAGTTCTTC.